This T cell receptor beta chain was recovered during a study of T cell repertoires in cytomegalovirus infection. V lost 3 bases to trimming and J lost 7 bases, with 12 bases between them. Per the germline V gene, CDR1 is SGHVS and CDR2 is FNYEAQ. The CDR3 has 13 residues. Whole-study findings and limits: Individuals carrying CMV plus the relevant HLA were identified by cumulative frequency of public TCR beta families.

This clonotype was seen many times. Antigen specificity is unknown. MiXCR, run by TCRdb on the reads, gives a single entry per CDR3 protein. The data hold 150,000 to 200,000 distinct CDR3 sequences, with roughly an eighth observed a single time. What was sequenced was PBMCs. The chain carries TRBV7-6 and TRBJ1-2; D may be TRBD1 (5 bases). This clonotype originated in a human donor in good health (CMV status not recorded). Some clones in this sample may be carry-over from other donors' samples. The DNA of the CDR3 is TGTGCCAGCAGCTTGGGACGGGACGGTGGCTACACCTTC. Translating it yields CASSLGRDGGYTF.